This entry lists 32 T cell receptor beta chains sequenced from one sample in a study of naive CD8 T cells in extremely preterm neonates. Regarding the study as a whole: Preterm CDR3s were shorter than older groups', with fewer N additions and less trimming.

These TCRs' antigens remain unknown. Sequencing used immunoSEQ multiplex PCR; TCRdb keeps in-frame clones, though not all of them. The data hold roughly 5,200 clones, with about 95% observed a single time. Samples were taken at extremely preterm deliveries at about 23-27 weeks of gestation. The specimen sequenced was naive CD8+ T cells from cord blood. These receptors came from a boy who was born preterm.

The chain links TRBV7-9 to TRBJ2-7; maybe TRBD2 (6 bases). Germline CDR1 reads SEHNR; CDR2 reads FQNEAQ (reference sequence). The CDR3 runs 15 residues. Trimming took off 4 bases at V and 3 bases at J, with 16 bases between the two ends. CDR3 sequence (DNA): TGTGCCAGCAGCTCTAGCGAAGAGAGGAGCTACGAGCAGTACTTC. Protein sequence: CASSSSEERSYEQYF.

The V gene is TRBV6-5, the J gene TRBJ2-1, with 11 positions matching TRBD2. The germline gives CDR1 MNHEY, CDR2 SVGAGI. The J segment lost 6 bases and the V segment lost 2 bases, leaving 0 bases of the junction unmatched. There are 14 residues in the CDR3. The CDR3 nucleotides are TGTGCCAGCAGTTACACTAGCGGGAGCAATGAGCAGTTCTTC. Its translation is CASSYTSGSNEQFF.

This clone appeared a single time. The CDR3 DNA sequence: TGTGCCAGCAGGGTGACAGGGGGCTATCAGCCCCAGCATTTT. Protein sequence: CASRVTGGYQPQHF. This chain uses TRBV2 with TRBJ1-5, with 10 bases aligning to TRBD1. This CDR3 comprises 14 residues. CDR1 and CDR2 (germline): SNHLY, FYNNEI. Losses at the gene ends were 6 bases for V and 5 bases for J; bases not matched to a gene: 4.

This clone came up once. This chain connects TRBV11-1 to TRBJ2-3; 7 nucleotides line up with TRBD2. V shed 6 bases and J 4 bases; nucleotides not matched to a gene: 4. The germline CDR1 and CDR2 sequences are SGHAT and FQDESV (reference sequence). The CDR3 consists of 13 residues. The CDR3 region has the DNA TGTGCCAGCAGGTCGGGGAGGGCAGATACGCAGTATTTT. Translating gives CASRSGRADTQYF.

CDR3 DNA: TGCAGCGTTGGGACAGGGGGAGAGACCCAGTACTTC. It yields the protein CSVGTGGETQYF. This chain links TRBV29-1 with TRBJ2-5, with TRBD1 identical over 10 bases. The CDR3 has 12 residues. With V trimmed by 4 bases and J by 4 bases, 0 bases remained unmatched. CDR1 and CDR2 (germline): SQVTM, ANQGSEA. Supplemented by reference TRBV29-1 and TRBJ2-5, the full variable domain reads SAVISQKPSRDICQRGTSLTIQCQVDSQVTMMFWYRQQPGQSLTLIATANQGSEATYESGFVIDKFPISRPNLTFSTLTVSNMSPEDSSIYLCSVGTGGETQYFGPGTRLLVL.

V is TRBV29-1 and J is TRBJ2-7; D unresolved. CDR1 is SQVTM, CDR2 ANQGSEA, per germline. V was trimmed by 0 bases and J by 2 bases, leaving 8 bases between them. The CDR3 sequence is 13 residues long. This CDR3 is CSVEERQPYEQYF. CDR3 nucleotide sequence: TGCAGCGTTGAAGAACGGCAGCCCTACGAGCAGTACTTC.

This clone was seen once. V usage is TRBV6-5 and J usage is TRBJ2-1; D not certain. Germline V gene data show CDR1 as MNHEY and CDR2 as SVGAGI. CDR3 length: 13 residues. Deletions cut 0 bases from V and 3 bases from J, with 3 bases between. This CDR3 is CASSYSNYNEQFF. The CDR3 nucleotides are TGTGCCAGCAGTTACTCTAACTACAATGAGCAGTTCTTC.

This chain joins TRBV25-1 and TRBJ2-1; 13 nucleotides agree with TRBD2. Germline CDR1 reads MGHDK; CDR2 reads SYGVNS. The CDR3 is 16 amino acids. V gave up 4 bases and J gave up 0 bases; unmatched junction bases: 0. CDR3 DNA: TGTGCCAGCAGTGGGACTAGCGGGAGCTCCTACAATGAGCAGTTCTTC. It codes for CASSGTSGSSYNEQFF. The variable domain in full, completed from reference TRBV25-1 and TRBJ2-1, reads EADIYQTPRYLVIGTGKKITLECSQTMGHDKMYWYQQDPGMELHLIHYSYGVNSTEKGDLSSESTVSRIRTEHFPLTLESARPSHTSQYLCASSGTSGSSYNEQFFGPGTRLTVL.

The chain has TRBV19 and TRBJ2-1, with D perhaps matching TRBD2 (5 bases). Germline CDR1 LNHDA, CDR2 SQIVND (reference sequence). Trimming left V 3 bases short and J 7 bases short, with 22 bases between. CDR3 length equals 17 residues. CDR3 in amino acids: CASSISKGERVYNEQFF. In nucleotides, the CDR3 is TGTGCCAGTAGTATCAGTAAGGGAGAACGGGTGTATAATGAGCAGTTCTTC.

This clone was found a few times. The genes are TRBV6-5 and TRBJ2-7; D gene uncertain. The CDR3 runs 11 residues. The germline V gene has CDR1 MNHEY and CDR2 SVGAGI. The V and J ends lost 2 bases and 3 bases respectively, with 2 bases between them. In nucleotides, the CDR3 is TGTGCCAGCAGTTACAACTACGAGCAGTACTTC. Its protein is CASSYNYEQYF.

This chain uses TRBV4-1 with TRBJ2-1; 16 nucleotides align to TRBD2. CDR1 is MGHRA and CDR2 is YSYEKL in the germline V gene. Germline trimming cut 5 bases from V and 2 bases from J; bases unmatched to any gene: 0. This CDR3 is 16 amino acids long. Written as DNA, the CDR3 is TGCGCCAGCAGCGGGACTAGCGGGAGGGCCTACAATGAGCAGTTCTTC. Translation: CASSGTSGRAYNEQFF.

V usage is TRBV18 and J usage is TRBJ1-4; 9 nucleotides line up with TRBD1. CDR1 is KGHSH, CDR2 LQKENI, per germline. This CDR3 comprises 15 residues. Trimming cost V 2 bases and J 8 bases; bases outside gene matches: 6. CDR3 amino acids: CASSPEDRGKEKLFF. CDR3 bases: TGTGCCAGCTCACCAGAAGACAGGGGGAAGGAAAAACTGTTTTTT.

There are a few counts of this clone. Different DNA sequences within this sample yield the same CDR3. The rearrangement uses TRBV9 and TRBJ2-7, with 11 bases identical to TRBD1. This CDR3 comprises 15 residues. Unmatched junction bases numbered 2, after V lost 0 bases and J lost 3 bases. Germline CDR1 and CDR2: SGDLS and YYNGEE. The CDR3 DNA is TGTGCCAGCAGCGTAGCCGGGACAGGGGGCTACGAGCAGTACTTC. Residues: CASSVAGTGGYEQYF.

V usage is TRBV27 and J usage is TRBJ1-5; no reliable D call. With 2 bases removed from V and 0 bases from J, the gap between germline ends came to 2 bases. CDR1 and CDR2 (germline): MNHEY, SMNVEV (reference sequence). The CDR3 is 13 residues long. CDR3 DNA: TGTGCCAGCAGTTTACATAGCAATCAGCCCCAGCATTTT. Translation: CASSLHSNQPQHF.

The chain is built from TRBV7-9 and TRBJ2-7; TRBD1 agrees at 7 bases. Germline trimming cut 4 bases from V and 2 bases from J; bases unmatched to any gene: 5. The CDR3 spans 14 residues. Germline V lookup: CDR1 SEHNR, CDR2 FQNEAQ (reference sequence). CDR3 nucleotide sequence: TGTGCCAGCAGCTCAAGGACAGGCACCTACGAGCAGTACTTC. Protein product: CASSSRTGTYEQYF.

This chain joins TRBV4-1 and TRBJ2-7; 12 nucleotides align to TRBD2. The CDR3 totals 16 residues. Germline V gene sequence: CDR1 MGHRA, CDR2 YSYEKL. After removal of 2 bases from V and 0 bases from J, the junction contained 2 bases not matched to a gene. The CDR3 here is CASSQRTSGTSYEQYF. Here the CDR3 DNA reads TGCGCCAGCAGCCAAAGGACTAGCGGGACCTCCTACGAGCAGTACTTC.

This sequence joins TRBV7-9 and TRBJ2-1, with 11 bases matching TRBD2. J lost 6 bases, V lost 5 bases, and 9 bases had no gene match. In germline, CDR1 is SEHNR, CDR2 FQNEAQ (reference sequence). CDR3 length: 16 amino acids. The CDR3 loop reads CASSHAELAGVNEQFF. As DNA, the CDR3 is TGTGCCAGCAGCCATGCAGAACTAGCGGGAGTCAATGAGCAGTTCTTC. The entire variable domain, with the rest obtained from reference TRBV7-9 and TRBJ2-1, is as follows: DTGVSQNPRHKITKRGQNVTFRCDPISEHNRLYWYRQTLGQGPEFLTYFQNEAQLEKSRLLSDRFSAERPKGSFSTLEIQRTEQGDSAMYLCASSHAELAGVNEQFFGPGTRLTVL.

The table lists this clone with a count of one. The chain carries TRBV4-1 and TRBJ1-4; 10 nucleotides line up with TRBD1. Per the germline V gene, CDR1 is MGHRA and CDR2 is YSYEKL. This CDR3 has 16 residues. The junction had 15 bases not matched to a gene; V was cut back by 4 bases and J by 13 bases. The CDR3: CASSRAGTGEVSVLFF. The CDR3 nucleotides read TGCGCCAGCAGCCGGGCCGGGACAGGGGAAGTGTCGGTACTGTTTTTT.

This chain connects TRBV5-6 to TRBJ1-1; D is unresolved. The CDR3 is made up of 12 amino acids. Germline CDR1 reads SGHDT; CDR2 reads YYEEEE. Trimming stripped 3 bases from V and 1 base from J, with 4 bases between. CDR3 residues: CASSSGNTEAFF. CDR3 coding DNA: TGTGCCAGCAGCTCAGGGAACACTGAAGCTTTCTTT.

The V gene is TRBV7-3, the J gene TRBJ2-5, with 10 bases fitting TRBD2. Germline V CDR1 and CDR2: SGHTA, FQGTGA. J lost 4 bases, V lost 6 bases, and 14 bases had no gene match. The CDR3 contains 17 residues. The CDR3 DNA follows: TGTGCCAGCAGTTATCAACGGGCTAGCGGGAGCCGAGAGACCCAGTACTTC. It specifies CASSYQRASGSRETQYF.

DNA of the CDR3: TGTGCCAGCAGCTTACACTCTGGAAACACCATATATTTT. It yields the protein CASSLHSGNTIYF. The chain is built from TRBV7-2 and TRBJ1-3; D is ambiguous. This CDR3 comprises 13 residues. Germline assignment: CDR1 SGHTA and CDR2 FQGNSA. Trimming pared 2 bases from V and 0 bases from J, leaving 2 bases between.

This clone is a singleton in its sample. The chain couples TRBV29-1 to TRBJ2-7; 9 bases align to TRBD1. The CDR3 extends over 13 amino acids. Trimming cost V 3 bases and J 3 bases; bases outside gene matches: 3. Germline CDR1 SQVTM, CDR2 ANQGSEA. DNA for the CDR3: TGCAGCGTTGAGTCGGGACAGGGCTACGAGCAGTACTTC. It translates to CSVESGQGYEQYF.

The J gene is TRBJ1-2, the V gene TRBV7-2, with 8 bases fitting TRBD1. The J segment lost 2 bases and the V segment lost 1 base, leaving 3 bases of the junction unmatched. The CDR3 is made up of 15 amino acids. The germline gives CDR1 SGHTA, CDR2 FQGNSA. As DNA, the CDR3 is TGTGCCAGCAGCTTAGGGACAGGGATAAACTATGGCTACACCTTC. Translating it yields CASSLGTGINYGYTF.

The chain joins TRBV9 to TRBJ2-5; D possibly corresponds to TRBD1 (5 bases). The CDR3 contains 13 residues. Trimming took 0 bases from V and 2 from J, leaving 5 bases between them. CDR1 is SGDLS, CDR2 YYNGEE, per germline. The CDR3 region is CASSVGTQETQYF. CDR3 DNA: TGTGCCAGCAGCGTAGGGACACAAGAGACCCAGTACTTC.

CDR3 amino acids: CASGFYGYTF. In DNA, the CDR3 is TGTGCTAGTGGTTTCTATGGCTACACCTTC. This chain connects TRBV12-5 to TRBJ1-2; D unclear. This CDR3 is built from 10 residues. CDR1 and CDR2 from the germline V gene are LGHNT and FRNRAP. V was pared by 3 bases and J by 4 bases, with 0 bases between. The whole variable domain, remainder taken from reference TRBV12-5 and TRBJ1-2, is DARVTQTPRHKVTEMGQEVTMRCQPILGHNTVFWYRQTMMQGLELLAYFRNRAPLDDSGMPKDRFSAEMPDATLATLKIQPSEPRDSAVYFCASGFYGYTFGSGTRLTVV.

The CDR3 bases are TGTGCCAGCAGCTTAGTCCCTAGCCGGAGCTCCTACAATGAGCAGTTCTTC. Amino acids: CASSLVPSRSSYNEQFF. The gene calls are TRBV13 and TRBJ2-1; tentative D call: TRBD2 (5 bases). Germline lookup yields CDR1 PRHDT and CDR2 FYEKMQ (reference sequence). Trimming left V 1 base short and J 0 bases short, with 13 bases between. The CDR3 is made up of 17 amino acids. Based on the CDR3 plus reference TRBV13 and TRBJ2-1, the full variable domain is AAGVIQSPRHLIKEKRETATLKCYPIPRHDTVYWYQQGPGQDPQFLISFYEKMQSDKGSIPDRFSAQQFSDYHSELNMSSLELGDSALYFCASSLVPSRSSYNEQFFGPGTRLTVL.

This clone was picked up one time. The gene calls are TRBV27 and TRBJ1-1, with D perhaps matching TRBD1 (5 bases). This CDR3 spans 12 amino acids. Germline CDR1 and CDR2: MNHEY and SMNVEV (reference sequence). The germline V and J ends were trimmed by 5 bases and 1 base, with 5 bases remaining between them. The CDR3 spells CASSTGNTEAFF. CDR3 in DNA: TGTGCCAGCAGTACAGGGAACACTGAAGCTTTCTTT.

The chain employs TRBV5-1 and TRBJ1-2, with a possible D match to TRBD1 (5 bases). This CDR3 region has 12 residues. The germline V gene encodes CDR1 SGHRS and CDR2 YFSETQ. The V end was cut by 1 base, the J end by 8 bases, with 9 bases between. The CDR3 nucleotides read TGCGCCAGCAGCTTGAGGGACGGAGGCTACACCTTC. It translates to CASSLRDGGYTF. The complete variable domain, with remaining parts taken from reference TRBV5-1 and TRBJ1-2, reads KAGVTQTPRYLIKTRGQQVTLSCSPISGHRSVSWYQQTPGQGLQFLFEYFSETQRNKGNFPGRFSGRQFSNSRSEMNVSTLELGDSALYLCASSLRDGGYTFGSGTRLTVV.

CDR3 nucleotides: TGCGCCAGCAGCCAAGAACCGGGACTAGCGGGCTACGAGCAGTACTTC. It encodes CASSQEPGLAGYEQYF. The chain links TRBV4-3 to TRBJ2-7; 12 nucleotides align to TRBD2. V shed 0 bases and J 3 bases; nucleotides not matched to a gene: 3. CDR1 and CDR2 (germline): LGHNA, YSLEER. The CDR3 contains 16 residues.

The chain joins TRBV27 to TRBJ2-5, with 9 bases fitting TRBD1. The J segment lost 4 bases and the V segment lost 4 bases, leaving 4 bases of the junction unmatched. In germline, CDR1 is MNHEY, CDR2 SMNVEV (reference sequence). The CDR3 is 14 amino acids. CDR3 residues: CASSSLDRGETQYF. In DNA form, the CDR3 reads TGTGCCAGCAGTTCCTTGGACAGGGGAGAGACCCAGTACTTC.

The chain combines TRBV7-8 with TRBJ2-7, with 14 bases lining up with TRBD2. CDR1 is SGHVS, CDR2 FQNEAQ, per germline. Trimming cost V 1 base and J 4 bases; bases outside gene matches: 0. CDR3 length equals 15 residues. CDR3 protein: CASSLGLAGGYEQYF. The CDR3 nucleotides are TGTGCCAGCAGCTTAGGACTAGCGGGAGGGTACGAGCAGTACTTC.

V is TRBV6-1 and J is TRBJ2-7; D gene uncertain. V dropped 5 bases and J dropped 0 bases, with 11 bases sitting between them. The CDR3 has 14 residues. CDR1 is MNHNS, CDR2 SASEGT, per germline. The CDR3 loop reads CASSSYIGSYEQYF. The CDR3 DNA reads TGTGCCAGCAGTTCCTACATTGGCTCCTACGAGCAGTACTTC.